The 32 T cell receptor beta chains in this list originate from one sample, sequenced in a study of blood T cell repertoires in COVID-19. The assay was immunoSEQ multiplex PCR, and TCRdb's table has in-frame clones only and misses some. The sample records approximately 140,000 clones, approximately 90% being singletons. The sample consisted of PBMCs or T cells enriched from blood (not recorded which). The source is a woman in her twenties or thirties with acute COVID-19.

The chain employs TRBV6-2 or TRBV6-3 and TRBJ2-2; D not resolved. V was trimmed by 3 bases and J by 5 bases, leaving 7 bases between them. The CDR3 sequence is 13 residues long. The germline V gene has CDR1 MNHEY and CDR2 SVGEGT. The CDR3 protein is CASSYLATGELFF. CDR3 in DNA: TGTGCCAGCAGTTATTTGGCTACCGGGGAGCTGTTTTTT.

The gene calls are TRBV4-1 and TRBJ1-3, with D unclear. This CDR3 has 17 amino acids. V dropped 0 bases and J dropped 0 bases, with 12 bases sitting between them. CDR1 and CDR2 (germline): MGHRA, YSYEKL. This CDR3 is CASSQEPGPISGNTIYF. The CDR3 nucleotides are TGCGCCAGCAGCCAAGAGCCAGGTCCCATCTCTGGAAACACCATATATTTT.

This clone was seen a single time. The chain links TRBV4-3 to TRBJ1-2; 7 bases are a match to TRBD1. The CDR3 consists of 19 residues. Germline values: CDR1 LGHNA, CDR2 YSLEER. V shed 0 bases and J 7 bases; nucleotides not matched to a gene: 20. The CDR3 region has the DNA TGCGCCAGCAGCCAAGATGACCCCGTAAGGGGGCCGCCGGCCTTTGGCTACACCTTC. Translation gives CASSQDDPVRGPPAFGYTF.

The CDR3 DNA is TGTGCCAGCAGCGTAGGAGCGGGACACAACAATGAGCAGTTCTTC. It is translated as CASSVGAGHNNEQFF. The V gene is TRBV6-4, the J gene TRBJ2-1; D perhaps matches TRBD2 (7 bases). The length of the CDR3 is 15 residues. The germline V and J ends were trimmed by 6 bases and 5 bases, with 17 bases remaining between them. Germline V gene sequence: CDR1 MRHNA, CDR2 SNTAGT.

This clone is a singleton in its sample. The chain combines TRBV4-3 with TRBJ2-7; perhaps TRBD1 as D (5 bases). The V end lost 0 bases, the J end lost 8 bases, and 14 bases lay between the germline ends. Germline V gene data show CDR1 as LGHNA and CDR2 as YSLEER. The CDR3 is 14 amino acids. The CDR3 loop reads CASSQDLGSGKQYF. CDR3 sequence (DNA): TGCGCCAGCAGCCAAGATCTCGGGTCAGGGAAGCAGTACTTC.

V and J are TRBV2 and TRBJ1-2; D remains unclear. V was trimmed by 5 bases and J by 8 bases, leaving 15 bases between them. Germline V gives CDR1 SNHLY, CDR2 FYNNEI. There are 13 residues in the CDR3. The chain's CDR3 is CASSWGEVGGYTF. In DNA, the CDR3 is TGTGCCAGCAGTTGGGGAGAGGTGGGAGGCTACACCTTC. The full variable domain, completed using reference TRBV2 and TRBJ1-2, is EPEVTQTPSHQVTQMGQEVILRCVPISNHLYFYWYRQILGQKVEFLVSFYNNEISEKSEIFDDQFSVERPDGSNFTLKIRSTKLEDSAMYFCASSWGEVGGYTFGSGTRLTVV.

The gene calls are TRBV7-2 and TRBJ2-3; 9 bases are shared with TRBD1. The CDR3 loop spans 17 amino acids. Germline values: CDR1 SGHTA, CDR2 FQGNSA. Unmatched junction bases numbered 8, after V lost 2 bases and J lost 2 bases. CDR3 amino acids: CASSLQSGTGNTDTQYF. The CDR3 nucleotides are TGTGCCAGCAGCTTACAGTCTGGGACAGGGAACACAGATACGCAGTATTTT.

The gene calls are TRBV7-2 and TRBJ1-2; D call uncertain. Germline loops: CDR1 SGHTA, CDR2 FQGNSA. V lost 5 bases to trimming and J lost 4 bases, with 17 bases between them. The CDR3 runs to 15 residues. CDR3 amino acids: CASSLQRGTSYGYTF. CDR3 nucleotide sequence: TGTGCCAGCAGCCTCCAGCGTGGCACGAGCTATGGCTACACCTTC.

The V and J genes are TRBV10-3 and TRBJ2-7; 11 bases align to TRBD1. Germline CDR1 reads ENHRY; CDR2 reads SYGVKD. J was trimmed by 6 bases and V by 3 bases; bases with no gene match: 10. This CDR3 comprises 16 residues. Here the CDR3 reads CAISEILGTGGSEQYF. The CDR3 nucleotides read TGTGCCATCAGTGAAATTCTCGGGACAGGGGGGAGCGAGCAGTACTTC.

The chain links TRBV6-5 to TRBJ2-7; TRBD1 might be the D (6 bases). Germline CDR1 is MNHEY and CDR2 is SVGAGI. CDR3 length: 14 residues. V lost 0 bases, J lost 6 bases, and 12 bases lay in between. The CDR3 DNA reads as TGTGCCAGCAGTTACTCTAGGGGGACAACCGAGCAGTACTTC. Its protein product is CASSYSRGTTEQYF.

V usage is TRBV28 and J usage is TRBJ1-5, with a weak D call TRBD1 (6 bases). The CDR3 totals 16 residues. Looked up from germline, CDR1 is MDHEN and CDR2 is SYDVKM. Trimming removed 7 bases at V and 0 bases at J, with 16 bases between. The CDR3 loop is CASTSGQSPSNQPQHF. In DNA form, the CDR3 reads TGTGCCAGCACCTCTGGACAGTCACCTAGCAATCAGCCCCAGCATTTT.

The chain carries TRBV4-3 and TRBJ2-5, with a tentative D call TRBD1 (5 bases). V was shortened by 1 base and J by 5 bases, with 14 bases between the two germline ends. This CDR3 is built from 15 residues. Per germline, CDR1 LGHNA and CDR2 YSLEER. CDR3 bases: TGCGCCAGCAGCCAAGTTTGGGCAGGGATGGAGACCCAGTACTTC. Its protein is CASSQVWAGMETQYF.

This chain connects TRBV9 to TRBJ1-5, with TRBD1 identical over 8 bases. This CDR3 contains 14 residues. Germline CDR1 and CDR2: SGDLS and YYNGEE. The junction had 2 bases not matched to a gene; V was cut back by 0 bases and J by 6 bases. The CDR3 DNA reads TGTGCCAGCAGCGTAGGACAGGGGCTTCAGCCCCAGCATTTT. It specifies CASSVGQGLQPQHF. The full variable domain, in which reference TRBV9 and TRBJ1-5 provide the parts outside the CDR3, is DSGVTQTPKHLITATGQRVTLRCSPRSGDLSVYWYQQSLDQGLQFLIQYYNGEERAKGNILERFSAQQFPDLHSELNLSSLELGDSALYFCASSVGQGLQPQHFGDGTRLSIL.

CDR3 sequence (DNA): TGTGCCAGCAGGCTAGCGGGCAGGAGCTCCTACAATGAGCAGTTCTTC. Translating it yields CASRLAGRSSYNEQFF. The rearrangement links TRBV28 to TRBJ2-1; 8 bases agree with TRBD2. CDR1 and CDR2 from the germline V gene are MDHEN and SYDVKM. After removal of 6 bases from V and 0 bases from J, the junction contained 7 bases not matched to a gene. The CDR3 loop spans 16 amino acids.

This clone was detected once. CDR3 sequence (DNA): TGTGCCAGTAGACAAGGACTAGCGGGAGGTTACGAGCAGTACTTC. This codes for CASRQGLAGGYEQYF. The rearrangement links TRBV19 to TRBJ2-7; 14 nucleotides line up with TRBD2. The germline V gene encodes CDR1 LNHDA and CDR2 SQIVND (reference sequence). CDR3 size: 15 residues. Unmatched junction bases numbered 5, after V lost 6 bases and J lost 4 bases.

V usage is TRBV7-3 and J usage is TRBJ2-7, with TRBD2 as a possible D gene (5 bases). CDR3 length: 17 residues. CDR1 is SGHTA and CDR2 is FQGTGA in the germline V gene. The V end lost 3 bases, the J end lost 5 bases, and 23 bases lay between the germline ends. The CDR3 nucleotides are TGTGCCAGCAGCTTCAATTGCGAAGACTACCCTAGCAACGAGCAGTACTTC. Residues: CASSFNCEDYPSNEQYF.

The genes are TRBV7-3 and TRBJ2-7; 13 nucleotides align to TRBD2. Trimming took 5 bases from V and 5 from J; bases not matched to a gene: 18. Germline V lookup: CDR1 SGHTA, CDR2 FQGTGA. CDR3 length: 19 amino acids. CDR3 loop: CASSPRDLGLAGARNEQYF. The CDR3 DNA sequence: TGTGCCAGCAGCCCTCGGGATCTCGGACTAGCGGGAGCGAGGAACGAGCAGTACTTC.

For the CDR3, the DNA is TGCGCCAGCAGCTTGGACAGGTCCTACAATGAGCAGTTCTTC. Its translation is CASSLDRSYNEQFF. This chain links TRBV5-1 with TRBJ2-1; weak D call: TRBD1 (5 bases). The CDR3 totals 14 residues. Trimming pared 0 bases from V and 1 base from J, leaving 5 bases between. CDR1 is SGHRS, CDR2 YFSETQ, per germline.

The chain carries TRBV28 and TRBJ2-1; TRBD2 agrees at 12 bases. V shed 5 bases and J 10 bases; nucleotides not matched to a gene: 6. Germline assignment: CDR1 MDHEN and CDR2 SYDVKM. The CDR3 runs to 14 residues. This chain's CDR3 is CASSPTSGRREQFF. The CDR3 nucleotides are TGTGCCAGCAGTCCGACTAGCGGGAGAAGGGAGCAGTTCTTC. Based on the CDR3 plus reference TRBV28 and TRBJ2-1, the full variable domain is DVKVTQSSRYLVKRTGEKVFLECVQDMDHENMFWYRQDPGLGLRLIYFSYDVKMKEKGDIPEGYSVSREKKERFSLILESASTNQTSMYLCASSPTSGRREQFFGPGTRLTVL.

The chain combines TRBV28 with TRBJ2-1; a possible D gene is TRBD2 (6 bases). V lost 8 bases, J lost 8 bases, and 19 bases lay in between. The CDR3 has 14 residues. The germline V gene encodes CDR1 MDHEN and CDR2 SYDVKM. CDR3 loop: CASLPTRPNYEQFF. The CDR3, as DNA: TGTGCCAGCCTCCCGACTAGGCCGAATTATGAGCAGTTCTTC. Filled out from reference TRBV28 and TRBJ2-1, the complete variable domain reads DVKVTQSSRYLVKRTGEKVFLECVQDMDHENMFWYRQDPGLGLRLIYFSYDVKMKEKGDIPEGYSVSREKKERFSLILESASTNQTSMYLCASLPTRPNYEQFFGPGTRLTVL.

J is TRBJ2-7 and V is TRBV18; 9 positions match TRBD1. CDR1 and CDR2 from the germline V gene are KGHSH and LQKENI. The CDR3 contains 15 residues. The ends lost 2 bases at V and 5 bases at J; junction bases unmatched: 7. DNA for the CDR3: TGTGCCAGCTCACCATTACAGGGACAGGGCGACGAGCAGTACTTC. It translates to CASSPLQGQGDEQYF.

This clone appeared a single time. The V and J genes are TRBV28 and TRBJ2-7, with TRBD2 matching 8 bases. The CDR3 consists of 16 residues. Germline V gene data show CDR1 as MDHEN and CDR2 as SYDVKM. Losses at the gene ends were 7 bases for V and 4 bases for J; bases not matched to a gene: 15. CDR3 sequence reads: CASTLATSGSLYEQYF. CDR3 coding DNA: TGTGCCAGCACCCTGGCCACGAGCGGGAGTTTGTACGAGCAGTACTTC.

The chain joins TRBV5-4 to TRBJ2-1; 8 bases match TRBD1. The CDR3 sequence is 15 residues long. Unmatched junction bases numbered 5, after V lost 4 bases and J lost 2 bases. CDR1 is SGHNT and CDR2 is YYREEE in the germline V gene (reference sequence). The CDR3 sequence: CASSEGQAPYNEQFF. CDR3 DNA: TGTGCCAGCAGCGAGGGACAGGCTCCCTACAATGAGCAGTTCTTC.

The chain joins TRBV29-1 to TRBJ2-5; 7 positions match TRBD2. V lost 5 bases to trimming and J lost 3 bases; unmatched junction nucleotides: 6. CDR3 length equals 13 residues. The V gene's germline CDR1 is SQVTM and CDR2 ANQGSEA. The CDR3: CSVRDYNKETQYF. The DNA for the CDR3 is TGCAGCGTTAGGGACTACAATAAAGAGACCCAGTACTTC. The full variable domain, rest sourced from reference TRBV29-1 and TRBJ2-5, is SAVISQKPSRDICQRGTSLTIQCQVDSQVTMMFWYRQQPGQSLTLIATANQGSEATYESGFVIDKFPISRPNLTFSTLTVSNMSPEDSSIYLCSVRDYNKETQYFGPGTRLLVL.

The rearrangement links TRBV7-2 to TRBJ1-1; TRBD1 is a possible D gene (6 bases). V gave up 5 bases and J gave up 0 bases, with 22 bases separating them. The germline V gene encodes CDR1 SGHTA and CDR2 FQGNSA. The CDR3 totals 18 residues. Written as DNA, the CDR3 is TGTGCCAGCAGCCTTTTGGGTCGACCGACAGGTATGAACACTGAAGCTTTCTTT. The encoded protein is CASSLLGRPTGMNTEAFF.

The CDR3 region has the DNA TGTGCCAGCAGTGCTCGGGACAGGGCATTTCTCGAGCAGTACTTC. It is translated as CASSARDRAFLEQYF. The chain is built from TRBV28 and TRBJ2-7; 9 bases map to TRBD1. The germline gives CDR1 MDHEN, CDR2 SYDVKM. The junction had 11 bases not matched to a gene; V was cut back by 5 bases and J by 6 bases. The CDR3 spans 15 residues. Variable domain in full (rest from reference TRBV28 and TRBJ2-7): DVKVTQSSRYLVKRTGEKVFLECVQDMDHENMFWYRQDPGLGLRLIYFSYDVKMKEKGDIPEGYSVSREKKERFSLILESASTNQTSMYLCASSARDRAFLEQYFGPGTRLTVT.

This clone was seen just once. The chain is built from TRBV19 and TRBJ1-1; TRBD1 matches at 11 bases. The CDR3 consists of 13 residues. Trimming at V came to 6 bases and at J to 6 bases, leaving 3 bases not matched to a gene. CDR1 is LNHDA, CDR2 SQIVND, per germline (reference sequence). For the CDR3, the DNA is TGTGCCAGTAGGCCGGGACAGGGGGCTGAAGCTTTCTTT. Translation gives CASRPGQGAEAFF.

This rearrangement joins TRBV7-2 to TRBJ1-1; D perhaps matches TRBD1 (6 bases). Per the germline V gene, CDR1 is SGHTA and CDR2 is FQGNSA. Trimming pared 6 bases from V and 7 bases from J, leaving 18 bases between. This CDR3 is built from 14 residues. The CDR3 region is CASSFGGAVSEAFF. CDR3 sequence (DNA): TGTGCCAGCAGTTTCGGGGGGGCTGTGAGTGAAGCTTTCTTT.

This chain connects TRBV24-1 to TRBJ1-2, with D hard to call. Germline CDR1 and CDR2: KGHDR and SFDVKD. The CDR3 spans 16 residues. With 4 bases removed from V and 6 bases from J, the gap between germline ends came to 20 bases. In nucleotides, the CDR3 is TGTGCCACCAGTGACCCTATGCGTCCCGGGGTCGATGGCTACACCTTC. It is translated as CATSDPMRPGVDGYTF.

The J gene is TRBJ2-1, the V gene TRBV28, with D perhaps matching TRBD2 (5 bases). V gave up 4 bases and J gave up 4 bases, with 17 bases separating them. Germline CDR1 MDHEN, CDR2 SYDVKM. The CDR3 consists of 16 residues. The CDR3 region is CASSSAADRDYNEQFF. The CDR3 DNA follows: TGTGCCAGCAGTTCTGCGGCAGACCGGGATTACAATGAGCAGTTCTTC. Complete variable domain (other parts from reference TRBV28 and TRBJ2-1): DVKVTQSSRYLVKRTGEKVFLECVQDMDHENMFWYRQDPGLGLRLIYFSYDVKMKEKGDIPEGYSVSREKKERFSLILESASTNQTSMYLCASSSAADRDYNEQFFGPGTRLTVL.

The chain combines TRBV7-2 with TRBJ2-3; D may be TRBD2 (5 bases). Per germline, CDR1 SGHTA and CDR2 FQGNSA. This CDR3 has 15 residues. V shed 7 bases and J shed 1 base, with 15 bases lying between them. The CDR3 DNA sequence: TGTGCCAGCACGGGGTTGGCTTACGGCACAGATACGCAGTATTTT. Its translation is CASTGLAYGTDTQYF.

The rearrangement joins TRBV2 to TRBJ1-6, with D tentatively TRBD1 (5 bases). The V gene's germline CDR1 is SNHLY and CDR2 FYNNEI. The CDR3 has 14 amino acids. Trimming removed 2 bases at V and 9 bases at J, with 11 bases between. The CDR3 here is CASSEQGSGSPLHF. In DNA form, the CDR3 reads TGTGCCAGCAGTGAACAGGGTAGCGGTTCACCCCTCCACTTT.